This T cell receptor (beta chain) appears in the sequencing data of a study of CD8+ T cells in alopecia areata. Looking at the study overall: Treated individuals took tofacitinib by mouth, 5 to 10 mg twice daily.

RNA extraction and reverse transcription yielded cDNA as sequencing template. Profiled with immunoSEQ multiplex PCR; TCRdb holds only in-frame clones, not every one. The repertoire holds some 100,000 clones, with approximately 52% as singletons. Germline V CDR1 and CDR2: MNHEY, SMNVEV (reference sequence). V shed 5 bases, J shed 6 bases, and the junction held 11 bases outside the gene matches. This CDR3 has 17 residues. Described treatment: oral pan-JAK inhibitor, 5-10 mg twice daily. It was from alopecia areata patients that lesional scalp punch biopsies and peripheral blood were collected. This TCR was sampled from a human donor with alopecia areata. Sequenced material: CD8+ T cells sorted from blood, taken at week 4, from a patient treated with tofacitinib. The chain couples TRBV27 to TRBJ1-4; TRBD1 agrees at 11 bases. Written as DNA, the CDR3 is TGTGCCAGCAGTCCGGACAGGGGGCTACTTGTCGATGAAAAACTGTTTTTT. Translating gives CASSPDRGLLVDEKLFF.